This passage covers 3 T cell receptor beta chains from one sample sequenced in a study of early T cells in non-severe SARS-CoV-2 infection. TCRdb reanalysed the 5' RACE reads using MiXCR and keeps one entry per CDR3 protein. This sample has more than 70,000 distinct CDR3 sequences, with 9% to 15% found just once. Specimen: whole blood. These receptors all stem from an adult who was a healthcare worker with PCR-confirmed SARS-CoV-2 infection or an uninfected control (not recorded which).

This clonotype was counted only a few times. The V call is TRBV12-3 or TRBV12-4, the J call TRBJ1-5; D may be TRBD1 (6 bases). V was shortened by 4 bases and J by 0 bases, with 13 bases between the two germline ends. The CDR3 loop spans 16 amino acids. Here the CDR3 reads CASSSQGTNSNQPQHF. The CDR3 coding sequence is TGTGCCAGCAGTTCACAGGGAACAAATAGCAATCAGCCCCAGCATTTT.

The CDR3, as DNA: TGTGCCAGCAGCCAAGAATGGGACGAGGGGCCCCAGCATTTT. It yields the protein CASSQEWDEGPQHF. This chain links TRBV4-2 with TRBJ1-5, with a tentative D call TRBD1 (5 bases). CDR3 length: 14 residues. Germline-derived CDR1 and CDR2 are LGHNA and YNFKEQ. V shed 0 bases and J shed 9 bases, with 12 bases lying between them.

The J gene is TRBJ1-1, the V gene TRBV13; maybe TRBD1 (6 bases). Germline lookup yields CDR1 PRHDT and CDR2 FYEKMQ (reference sequence). V was trimmed by 3 bases and J by 4 bases, leaving 12 bases between them. There are 14 residues in the CDR3. The chain's CDR3 is CASSFYRGGTEAFF. The CDR3, as DNA: TGTGCCAGCAGCTTCTACCGAGGGGGCACTGAAGCTTTCTTT.